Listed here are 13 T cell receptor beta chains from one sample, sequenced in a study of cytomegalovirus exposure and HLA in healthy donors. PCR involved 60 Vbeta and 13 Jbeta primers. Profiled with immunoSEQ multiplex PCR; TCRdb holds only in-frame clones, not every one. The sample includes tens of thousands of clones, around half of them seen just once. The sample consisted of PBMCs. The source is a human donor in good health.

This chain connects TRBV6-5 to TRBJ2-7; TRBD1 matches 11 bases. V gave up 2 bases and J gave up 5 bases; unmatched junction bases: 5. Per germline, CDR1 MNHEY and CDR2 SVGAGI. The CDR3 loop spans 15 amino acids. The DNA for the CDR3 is TGTGCCAGCAGTTACAGGGACAGGGGGAACGACGAGCAGTACTTC. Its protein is CASSYRDRGNDEQYF.

CDR3 nucleotides: TGTGCCCTTCAGACAGGCCCGAACACTGAAGCTTTCTTT. As protein: CALQTGPNTEAFF. The chain joins TRBV10-3 to TRBJ1-1; D possibly corresponds to TRBD1 (6 bases). V was cut by 11 bases and J by 1 base, with 14 bases left in between. The germline V gene has CDR1 ENHRY and CDR2 SYGVKD. This CDR3 is built from 13 residues.

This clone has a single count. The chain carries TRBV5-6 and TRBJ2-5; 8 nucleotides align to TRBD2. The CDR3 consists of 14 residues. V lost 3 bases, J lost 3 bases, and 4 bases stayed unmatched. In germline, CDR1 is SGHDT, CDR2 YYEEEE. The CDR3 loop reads CASSWVGLEETQYF. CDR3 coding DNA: TGTGCCAGCAGCTGGGTGGGACTAGAAGAGACCCAGTACTTC. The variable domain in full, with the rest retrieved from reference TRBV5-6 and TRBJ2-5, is DAGVTQSPTHLIKTRGQQVTLRCSPKSGHDTVSWYQQALGQGPQFIFQYYEEEERQRGNFPDRFSGHQFPNYSSELNVNALLLGDSALYLCASSWVGLEETQYFGPGTRLLVL.

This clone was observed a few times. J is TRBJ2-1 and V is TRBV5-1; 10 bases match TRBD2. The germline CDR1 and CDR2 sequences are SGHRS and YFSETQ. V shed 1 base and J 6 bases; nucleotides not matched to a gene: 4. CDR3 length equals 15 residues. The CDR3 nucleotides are TGCGCCAGCAGCTTGACTAGCGGGATTAGCAATGAGCAGTTCTTC. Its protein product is CASSLTSGISNEQFF.

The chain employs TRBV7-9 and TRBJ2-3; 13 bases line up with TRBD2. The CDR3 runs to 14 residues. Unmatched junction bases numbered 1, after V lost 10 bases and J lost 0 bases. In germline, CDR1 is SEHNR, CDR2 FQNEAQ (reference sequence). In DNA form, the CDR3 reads TGTGCCACACTAGCGGGGGGGAGCACAGATACGCAGTATTTT. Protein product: CATLAGGSTDTQYF.

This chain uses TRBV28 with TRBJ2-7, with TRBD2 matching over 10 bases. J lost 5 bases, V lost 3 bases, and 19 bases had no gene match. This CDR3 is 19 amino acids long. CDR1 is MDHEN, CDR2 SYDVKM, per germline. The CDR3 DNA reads TGTGCCAGCAGTTTCCCTCGGGACAGCCTGGGGACTAGCGTGCACGAGCAGTACTTC. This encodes CASSFPRDSLGTSVHEQYF. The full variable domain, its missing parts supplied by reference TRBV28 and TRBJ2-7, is DVKVTQSSRYLVKRTGEKVFLECVQDMDHENMFWYRQDPGLGLRLIYFSYDVKMKEKGDIPEGYSVSREKKERFSLILESASTNQTSMYLCASSFPRDSLGTSVHEQYFGPGTRLTVT.

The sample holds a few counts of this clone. CDR3 sequence: CASSSPGLVTQYF. DNA for the CDR3: TGTGCCAGCAGCTCTCCGGGACTAGTCACGCAGTATTTT. The V gene is TRBV7-2, the J gene TRBJ2-3, with 8 bases fitting TRBD2. After removal of 4 bases from V and 9 bases from J, the junction contained 6 bases not matched to a gene. CDR1 and CDR2 (germline): SGHTA, FQGNSA. The CDR3 length is 13 residues.

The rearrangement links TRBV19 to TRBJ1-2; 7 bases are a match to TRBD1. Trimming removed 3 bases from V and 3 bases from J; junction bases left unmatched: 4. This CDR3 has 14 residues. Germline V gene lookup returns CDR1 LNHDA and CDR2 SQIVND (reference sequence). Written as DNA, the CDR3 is TGTGCCAGTAGTATGGGACAGCCAGACTATGGCTACACCTTC. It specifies CASSMGQPDYGYTF.

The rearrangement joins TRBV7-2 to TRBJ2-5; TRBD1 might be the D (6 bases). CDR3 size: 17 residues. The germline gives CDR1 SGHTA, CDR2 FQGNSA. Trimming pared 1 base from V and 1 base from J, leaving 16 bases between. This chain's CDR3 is CASSLGPRAGVQETQYF. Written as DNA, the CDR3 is TGTGCCAGCAGCTTAGGTCCGCGGGCAGGGGTCCAAGAGACCCAGTACTTC.

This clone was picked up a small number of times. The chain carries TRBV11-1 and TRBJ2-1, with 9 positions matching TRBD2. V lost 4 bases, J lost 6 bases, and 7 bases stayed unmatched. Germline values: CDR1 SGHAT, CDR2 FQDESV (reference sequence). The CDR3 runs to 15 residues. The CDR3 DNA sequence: TGTGCCAGCAGCTCCCCCGCGGGAGGGATCAATGAGCAGTTCTTC. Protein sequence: CASSSPAGGINEQFF.

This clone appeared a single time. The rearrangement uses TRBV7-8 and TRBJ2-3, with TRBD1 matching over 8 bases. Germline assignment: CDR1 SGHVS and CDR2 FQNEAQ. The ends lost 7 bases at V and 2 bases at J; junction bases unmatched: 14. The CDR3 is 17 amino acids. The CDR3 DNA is TGTGCCAGCACCCAGCGGTCGGGACAGGCGATCACAGATACGCAGTATTTT. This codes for CASTQRSGQAITDTQYF.

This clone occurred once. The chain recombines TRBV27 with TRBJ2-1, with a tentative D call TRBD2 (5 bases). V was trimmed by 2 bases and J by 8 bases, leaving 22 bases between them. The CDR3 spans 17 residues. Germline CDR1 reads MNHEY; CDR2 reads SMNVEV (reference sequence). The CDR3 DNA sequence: TGTGCCAGCAGTTTAACCGCCGGGGTCGGCTTGGGCCATGAGCAGTTCTTC. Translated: CASSLTAGVGLGHEQFF.

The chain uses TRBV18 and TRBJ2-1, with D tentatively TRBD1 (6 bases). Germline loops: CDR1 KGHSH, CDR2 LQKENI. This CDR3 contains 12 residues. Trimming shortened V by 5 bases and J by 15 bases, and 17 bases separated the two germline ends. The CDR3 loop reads CASSTPGQLLFF. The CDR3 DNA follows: TGTGCCAGCTCAACCCCTGGACAGTTGTTGTTCTTC.